This paragraph covers one T cell receptor (beta chain) sequence. Its antigen is undetermined. Germline loops: CDR1 GTSNPN, CDR2 SVGIG (reference sequence). This CDR3 is 14 amino acids long. The V segment lost 2 bases and the J segment 7 bases; nucleotides outside the gene matches: 2. Primers: 60 Vbeta forward and 13 Jbeta reverse. Here immunoSEQ multiplex PCR was the method, and the copy in TCRdb shows in-frame clones only, minus some. The table shows around 140,000 clones, with approximately 73% occurring only once. The entry originates in a study of cytomegalovirus exposure and HLA in healthy donors. At the level of the study: Tens of millions of unique TCRs from HLA-typed donors were held in an early release of data.

Study-level findings and limits: In a later analysis, compared with equally common non-associated chains, HLA-associated beta chains were more expanded. Several of the most significant clusters appeared, in a later analysis, to be linked to common viral pathogens.

The origin of this receptor is a woman aged 18 to 35 in good health and CMV-seronegative. The rearrangement links TRBV30 to TRBJ2-1, with 13 bases matching TRBD2. The specimen sequenced was PBMCs. CDR3: CAWSKLAGGNEQFF. The CDR3 DNA reads as TGTGCCTGGAGTAAACTAGCGGGAGGGAATGAGCAGTTCTTC. The variable domain in full, completed from reference TRBV30 and TRBJ2-1, reads SQTIHQWPATLVQPVGSPLSLECTVEGTSNPNLYWYRQAAGRGLQLLFYSVGIGQISSEVPQNLSASRPQDRQFILSSKKLLLSDSGFYLCAWSKLAGGNEQFFGPGTRLTVL.